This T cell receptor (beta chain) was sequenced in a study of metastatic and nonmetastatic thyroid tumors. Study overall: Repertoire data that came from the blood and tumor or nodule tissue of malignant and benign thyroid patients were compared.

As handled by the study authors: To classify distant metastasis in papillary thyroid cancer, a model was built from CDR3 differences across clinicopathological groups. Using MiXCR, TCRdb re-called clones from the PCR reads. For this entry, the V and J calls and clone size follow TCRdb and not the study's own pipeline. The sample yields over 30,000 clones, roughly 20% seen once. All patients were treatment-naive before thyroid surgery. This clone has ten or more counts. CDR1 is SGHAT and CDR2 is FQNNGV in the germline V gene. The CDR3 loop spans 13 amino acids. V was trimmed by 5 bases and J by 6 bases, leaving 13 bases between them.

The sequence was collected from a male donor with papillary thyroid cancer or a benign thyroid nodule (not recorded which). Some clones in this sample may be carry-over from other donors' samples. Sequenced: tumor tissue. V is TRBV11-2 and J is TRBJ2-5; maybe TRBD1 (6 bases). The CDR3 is CASSPQGLQTQYF. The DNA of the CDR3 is TGTGCCAGCAGCCCGCAGGGGTTACAGACCCAGTACTTC. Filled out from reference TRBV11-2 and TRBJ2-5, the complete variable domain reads EAGVAQSPRYKIIEKRQSVAFWCNPISGHATLYWYQQILGQGPKLLIQFQNNGVVDDSQLPKDRFSAERLKGVDSTLKIQPAKLEDSAVYLCASSPQGLQTQYFGPGTRLLVL.